Here is one TCR beta chain with its context. Its specificity is unknown. Primers: 60 Vbeta forward and 13 Jbeta reverse. The assay was immunoSEQ multiplex PCR, and TCRdb's table has in-frame clones only and misses some. Of some 130,000 clones in the sample, under 75% were seen once. This record comes from a study of cytomegalovirus exposure and HLA in healthy donors. The wider study: A prior study identified approximately 120 million unique TCR beta sequences from 200 million or so T cells. Tens of millions of unique TCRs, all from HLA-typed donors, were included in an early release of the data. The study's findings and limits: Later analysis revealed greater clonal expansion in HLA-associated TCR beta chains than in equally common others. Later work found that TCR association rates differed between HLA loci; DRB1 had the most and HLA-C the fewest.

The sequencing input was PBMCs. This TCR derives from a woman between 40 and 50 years old in good health and CMV-seronegative.

Here the CDR3 reads CASSVGTDWNYGYTF. The CDR3 DNA reads as TGTGCCAGCAGCGTAGGCACCGACTGGAACTATGGCTACACCTTC. The J gene is TRBJ1-2, the V gene TRBV9; D ambiguous. Trimming took off 0 bases at V and 2 bases at J, with 11 bases between the two ends. The CDR3 length is 15 residues. Looked up from germline, CDR1 is SGDLS and CDR2 is YYNGEE.